This paragraph reports one T cell receptor beta chain. The entry originates in a study of technical replicates of blood from four donors. Measured with immunoSEQ multiplex PCR; TCRdb has only the in-frame clones, and not every one. The table records some 71,000 clones, 95% to 98% of them present only once. With V trimmed by 6 bases and J by 7 bases, 7 bases remained unmatched. This CDR3 region has 15 residues. Germline V gene data show CDR1 as MNHEY and CDR2 as SVGAGI. Sequenced sample: T cells isolated from PBMCs. V and J are TRBV6-5 and TRBJ2-1, with 12 bases lining up with TRBD2. The clonotype was recovered from a human donor in good health. As DNA, the CDR3 is TGTGCCAGCAGATCTAGCGGGAGGGCCGTTAATGAGCAGTTCTTC. Its translation is CASRSSGRAVNEQFF.